The 14 T cell receptor beta chains given below trace back to one sample, sequenced in a study of Graves' ophthalmopathy and Graves' hyperthyroidism. Amplification of TCR beta CDR3 regions used RNA transcripts. HTBI primers primed a first-round RT-PCR, and a second-round multiplex PCR followed. TCRdb reprocessed the multiplex PCR reads with MiXCR, giving one entry per CDR3 protein. The profile shows some 410,000 distinct CDR3 sequences, more than 20% of them singletons. The sample consisted of peripheral blood. Receptors were obtained from a woman between 18 and 29 years old with stable Graves' hyperthyroidism.

This clonotype was recorded many times. J is TRBJ2-5 and V is TRBV29-1; the D gene is possibly TRBD2 (5 bases). The germline gives CDR1 SQVTM, CDR2 ANQGSEA. This CDR3 region has 11 residues. With 4 bases removed from V and 4 bases from J, the gap between germline ends came to 7 bases. The CDR3 coding sequence is TGCAGCGTTGGTGAGGGAGAGACCCAGTACTTC. Translation gives CSVGEGETQYF.

This clonotype was detected many times. The chain carries TRBV20-1 and TRBJ2-2; TRBD2 aligns across 14 bases. CDR1 is DFQATT and CDR2 is SNEGSKA in the germline V gene (reference sequence). With V trimmed by 6 bases and J by 7 bases, 10 bases remained unmatched. The CDR3 runs to 16 residues. The DNA for the CDR3 is TGCAGTGCCCGAGGGACTAGCGGGAGATGGAGCGGGGAGCTGTTTTTT. Protein product: CSARGTSGRWSGELFF.

The genes are TRBV11-2 and TRBJ2-7; TRBD1 aligns across 7 bases. The germline V gene encodes CDR1 SGHAT and CDR2 FQNNGV. The V gene end was trimmed by 2 bases and the J gene end by 2 bases; junction bases not matched to a gene: 9. The CDR3 has 16 amino acids. The CDR3 sequence is CASSLRQGSITYEQYF. CDR3 sequence (DNA): TGTGCCAGCAGCTTAAGACAGGGCAGCATCACCTACGAGCAGTACTTC.

This clonotype was detected ten times or more. V gene TRBV6-1 combines with J gene TRBJ2-7; no clear D. The V end was cut by 2 bases, the J end by 4 bases, with 15 bases between. Germline values: CDR1 MNHNS, CDR2 SASEGT. The CDR3 covers 15 residues. The CDR3 sequence: CASSEKEFYRYEQYF. The CDR3 coding sequence is TGTGCCAGCAGTGAAAAGGAGTTTTATAGGTACGAGCAGTACTTC.

V gene TRBV6-5 combines with J gene TRBJ2-2; D is undetermined. Trimming pared 2 bases from V and 6 bases from J, leaving 13 bases between. Germline CDR1 and CDR2: MNHEY and SVGAGI. The CDR3 is made up of 15 amino acids. The CDR3 loop is CASSYVGGASGELFF. The CDR3 nucleotides read TGTGCCAGCAGTTACGTCGGCGGAGCTTCCGGGGAGCTGTTTTTT.

The chain employs TRBV20-1 and TRBJ2-7, with D perhaps TRBD1 (6 bases). This CDR3 has 12 amino acids. Germline V gene data show CDR1 as DFQATT and CDR2 as SNEGSKA (reference sequence). Trimming removed 5 bases from V and 2 bases from J, with 10 bases in between. Written as DNA, the CDR3 is TGCAGTGCTCTCGACAGGACCTACGAGCAGTACTTC. Translated, it gives CSALDRTYEQYF.

The chain couples TRBV2 to TRBJ1-1; 7 nucleotides line up with TRBD1. From germline, CDR1 is SNHLY and CDR2 FYNNEI. The trim removed 5 bases at V and 4 bases at J, leaving 10 bases unmatched. The CDR3 is 15 amino acids. The CDR3 reads CASSFTSSGGTEAFF. As DNA, the CDR3 is TGTGCCAGCAGTTTTACGTCATCAGGGGGCACTGAAGCTTTCTTT.

This clonotype was recorded at least ten times. CDR3 protein: CASSVSGWAGSNTGELFF. CDR3 DNA sequence: TGTGCCAGCAGCGTATCCGGTTGGGCAGGATCAAACACCGGGGAGCTGTTTTTT. V and J are TRBV9 and TRBJ2-2, with D unresolved. From germline, CDR1 is SGDLS and CDR2 YYNGEE. V lost 1 base and J 2 bases, leaving 18 bases between the germline ends. This CDR3 region has 18 residues. Together with reference TRBV9 and TRBJ2-2, the CDR3 gives the full variable domain: DSGVTQTPKHLITATGQRVTLRCSPRSGDLSVYWYQQSLDQGLQFLIQYYNGEERAKGNILERFSAQQFPDLHSELNLSSLELGDSALYFCASSVSGWAGSNTGELFFGEGSRLTVL.

J is TRBJ2-7 and V is TRBV18; D may correspond to TRBD1 or TRBD2 (5 bases each). Trimming cost V 3 bases and J 1 base, with 13 bases left between them. Germline CDR1 and CDR2: KGHSH and LQKENI. The CDR3 is 15 residues long. The CDR3 loop is CASSPGLGPSYEQYF. The DNA for the CDR3 is TGTGCCAGCTCACCCGGACTGGGACCGTCCTACGAGCAGTACTTC.

This clonotype has at least ten counts. This chain connects TRBV28 to TRBJ2-7; D possibly matches TRBD1 or TRBD2 (5 bases each). Germline V gene sequence: CDR1 MDHEN, CDR2 SYDVKM. Trimming pared 2 bases from V and 7 bases from J, leaving 18 bases between. This CDR3 spans 15 amino acids. The CDR3 here is CASSLAAGAGWEQYF. DNA for the CDR3: TGTGCCAGCAGTTTAGCAGCCGGGGCCGGGTGGGAGCAGTACTTC.

The rearrangement joins TRBV12-3 or TRBV12-4 to TRBJ2-7; D perhaps matches TRBD2 (6 bases). The CDR3 sequence is 15 residues long. The ends were cut back, 2 bases at V and 7 bases at J, with 18 bases in the middle. The CDR3 loop is CASSLILHGAGEQYF. The CDR3 DNA sequence: TGTGCCAGCAGTTTAATTTTACATGGGGCGGGGGAGCAGTACTTC.

This clonotype appeared many times. This rearrangement joins TRBV20-1 to TRBJ2-5; weak D call: TRBD2 (5 bases). CDR1 is DFQATT and CDR2 is SNEGSKA in the germline V gene (reference sequence). The CDR3 is 13 residues long. Trimming stripped 3 bases from V and 5 bases from J, with 13 bases between. The CDR3 here is CSASEGLGETQYF. CDR3 coding DNA: TGCAGTGCTAGTGAGGGCTTGGGGGAGACCCAGTACTTC.

As to this clonotype: This may be a read error, as it is one base from a much larger clone. The rearrangement uses TRBV7-1 and TRBJ1-2; perhaps TRBD1 as D (5 bases). TRBV7-1 is an ORF for which the function is uncertain. The CDR3 runs to 11 residues. The CDR3 bases are TGTGCCATCAGCTCGACACCGGGACCCTCTTTC. Residues: CAISSTPGPSF.

This clonotype was picked up a small number of times. This chain joins TRBV3-1 and TRBJ1-2; 12 nucleotides align to TRBD1. With V trimmed by 3 bases and J by 5 bases, 16 bases remained unmatched. CDR1 and CDR2 from the germline V gene are LGHDT and YNNKEL (reference sequence). There are 19 residues in the CDR3. The DNA of the CDR3 is TGTGCCAGCAGCCACGTCGGTGACCGTGCGGGACAGGGGGCGTATGGCTACACCTTC. Amino acid sequence: CASSHVGDRAGQGAYGYTF. Combining the CDR3 with reference TRBV3-1 and TRBJ1-2 gives the whole variable domain DTAVSQTPKYLVTQMGNDKSIKCEQNLGHDTMYWYKQDSKKFLKIMFSYNNKELIINETVPNRFSPKSPDKAHLNLHINSLELGDSAVYFCASSHVGDRAGQGAYGYTFGSGTRLTVV.